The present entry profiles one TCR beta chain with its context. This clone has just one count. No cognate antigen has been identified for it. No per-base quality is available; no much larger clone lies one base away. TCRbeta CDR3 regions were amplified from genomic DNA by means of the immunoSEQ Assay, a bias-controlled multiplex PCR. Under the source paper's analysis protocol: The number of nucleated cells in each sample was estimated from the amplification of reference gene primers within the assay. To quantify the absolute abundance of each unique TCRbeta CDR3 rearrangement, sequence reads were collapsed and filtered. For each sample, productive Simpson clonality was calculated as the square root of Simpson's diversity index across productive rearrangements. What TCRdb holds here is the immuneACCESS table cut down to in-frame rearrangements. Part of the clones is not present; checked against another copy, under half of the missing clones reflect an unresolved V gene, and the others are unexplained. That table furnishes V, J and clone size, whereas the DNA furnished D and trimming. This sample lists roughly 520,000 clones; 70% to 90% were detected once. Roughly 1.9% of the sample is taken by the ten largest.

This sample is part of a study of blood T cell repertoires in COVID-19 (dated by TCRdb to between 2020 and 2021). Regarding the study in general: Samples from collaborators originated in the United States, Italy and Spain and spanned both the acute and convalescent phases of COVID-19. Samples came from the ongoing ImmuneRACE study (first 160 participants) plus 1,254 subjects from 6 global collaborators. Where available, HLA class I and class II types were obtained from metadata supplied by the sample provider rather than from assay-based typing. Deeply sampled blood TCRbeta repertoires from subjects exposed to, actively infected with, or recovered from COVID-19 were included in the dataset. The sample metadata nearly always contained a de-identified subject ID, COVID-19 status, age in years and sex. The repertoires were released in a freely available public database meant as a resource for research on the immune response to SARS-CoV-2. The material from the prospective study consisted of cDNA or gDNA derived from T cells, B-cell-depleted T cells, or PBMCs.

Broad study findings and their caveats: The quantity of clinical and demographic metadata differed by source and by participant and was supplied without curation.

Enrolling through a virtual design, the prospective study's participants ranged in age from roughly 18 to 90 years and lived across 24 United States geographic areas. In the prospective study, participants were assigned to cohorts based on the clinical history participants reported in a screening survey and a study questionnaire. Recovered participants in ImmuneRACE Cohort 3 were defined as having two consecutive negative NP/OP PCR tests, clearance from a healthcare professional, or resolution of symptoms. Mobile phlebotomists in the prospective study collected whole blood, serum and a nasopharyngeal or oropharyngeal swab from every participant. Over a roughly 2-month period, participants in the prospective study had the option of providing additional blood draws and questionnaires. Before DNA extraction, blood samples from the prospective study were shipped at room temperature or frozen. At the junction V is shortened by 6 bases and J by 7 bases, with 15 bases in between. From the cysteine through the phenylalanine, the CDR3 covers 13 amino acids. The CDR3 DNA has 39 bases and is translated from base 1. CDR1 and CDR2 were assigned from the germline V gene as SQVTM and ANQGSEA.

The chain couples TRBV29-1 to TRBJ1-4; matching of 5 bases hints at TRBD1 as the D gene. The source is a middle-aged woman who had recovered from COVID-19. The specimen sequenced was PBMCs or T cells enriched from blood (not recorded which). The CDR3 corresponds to CSVSGRAVEKLFF. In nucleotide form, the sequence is TGCAGCGTCTCCGGCAGGGCGGTTGAAAAACTGTTTTTT. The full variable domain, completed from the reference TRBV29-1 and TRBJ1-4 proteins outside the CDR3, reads SAVISQKPSRDICQRGTSLTIQCQVDSQVTMMFWYRQQPGQSLTLIATANQGSEATYESGFVIDKFPISRPNLTFSTLTVSNMSPEDSSIYLCSVSGRAVEKLFFGSGTQLSVL.